This T cell receptor (delta chain) is from a study of gammadelta T cells in human blood (dated by TCRdb to 2018 to 2021). The investigation overall reported the following: The study reported that microbial exposure appeared to drive polyclonal expansion of innate gamma-delta T cells immediately after birth.

This clone has only a few counts. There is no known antigen for this receptor. The protein held in TCRdb is that of a much larger clone and does not match this DNA's translation at residue 4, likely because of a read error; the protein shown is translated from the DNA. The germline V gene encodes CDR1 GEAIGNYY and CDR2 EKD. The CDR3 covers 17 residues, taking in both the cysteine and the phenylalanine. The kept DNA is CDR3 alone, 51 bases in frame from the first base. V has 5 bases trimmed and J has 2 bases trimmed; junction bases matching no gene number 6. Libraries were built with RT-PCR. Sequencer: Illumina MiSeq. Clonotypes were called again by TCRdb from the public reads via CATT, and duplicate nucleotide sequences were then merged into one entry. Present in this sample are some 720 delta-chain clones, about a third of which were seen just once. About 22% of the sample is taken by the ten largest.

The TCR sequence derives from a human donor. Sample: Vgamma9Vdelta2 gamma-delta T cells from infant blood. The V gene is TRDV2 and the J gene is TRDJ3; TRDD3 lines up with 9 middle nucleotides. The nucleotide sequence reads TGTGCCTGTGGCCTACTGGGGGACACCTGGGACACCCGACAGATGTTTTTC. Its protein product is CACGLLGDTWDTRQMFF.